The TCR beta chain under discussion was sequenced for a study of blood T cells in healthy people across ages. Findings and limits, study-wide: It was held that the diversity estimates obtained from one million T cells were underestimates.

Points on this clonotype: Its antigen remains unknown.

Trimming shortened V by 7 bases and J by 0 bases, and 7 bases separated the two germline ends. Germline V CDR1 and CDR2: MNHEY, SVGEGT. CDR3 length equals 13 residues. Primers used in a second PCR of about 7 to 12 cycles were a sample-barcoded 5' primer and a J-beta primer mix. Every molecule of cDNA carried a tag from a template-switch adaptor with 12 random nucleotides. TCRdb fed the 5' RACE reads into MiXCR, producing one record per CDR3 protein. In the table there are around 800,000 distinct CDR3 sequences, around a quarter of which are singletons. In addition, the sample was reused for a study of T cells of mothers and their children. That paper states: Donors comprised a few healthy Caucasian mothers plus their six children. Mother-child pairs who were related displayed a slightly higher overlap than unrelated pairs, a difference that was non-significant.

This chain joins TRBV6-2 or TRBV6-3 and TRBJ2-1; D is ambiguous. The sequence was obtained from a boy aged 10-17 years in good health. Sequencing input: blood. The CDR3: CASKISSYNEQFF. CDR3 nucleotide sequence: TGTGCCAGCAAAATTAGCTCCTACAATGAGCAGTTCTTC.